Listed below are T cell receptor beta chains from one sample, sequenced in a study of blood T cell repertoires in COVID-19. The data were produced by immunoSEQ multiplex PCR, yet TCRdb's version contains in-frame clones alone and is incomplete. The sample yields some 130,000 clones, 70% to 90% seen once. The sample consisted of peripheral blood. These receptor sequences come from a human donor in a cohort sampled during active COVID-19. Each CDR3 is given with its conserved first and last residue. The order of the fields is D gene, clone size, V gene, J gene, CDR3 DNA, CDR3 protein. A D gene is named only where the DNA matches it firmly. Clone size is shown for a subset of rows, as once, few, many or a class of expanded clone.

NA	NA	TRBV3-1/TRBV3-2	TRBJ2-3	TGTGCCAGCAGCACCACACCGGGGGTCACAGATACGCAGTATTTT	CASSTTPGVTDTQYF
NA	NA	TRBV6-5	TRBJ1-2	TGTGCCAGCAGTTACTATAGCAAAAACTATGGCTACACCTTC	CASSYYSKNYGYTF
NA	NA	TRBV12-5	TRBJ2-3	TGTGCTAGTGGTGTCCAGATCACAGATACGCAGTATTTT	CASGVQITDTQYF
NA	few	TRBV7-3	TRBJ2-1	TGTGCCAGCAGCTTAAGTAGCGTGGGGGAGCAGTTCTTC	CASSLSSVGEQFF
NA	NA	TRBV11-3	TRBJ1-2	TGTGCCAGCACCCATGTCCAAGGCGGGGGGGATGGCTACACCTTC	CASTHVQGGGDGYTF
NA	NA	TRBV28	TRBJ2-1	TGTGCCAGCAGACCTCAGGGGAAGTCCTACAATGAGCAGTTCTTC	CASRPQGKSYNEQFF
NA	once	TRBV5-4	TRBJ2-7	TGTGCCAGCAGCTTGGCGGGGGTCTACGAGCAGTACTTC	CASSLAGVYEQYF
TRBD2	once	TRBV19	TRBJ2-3	TGTGCCAGTAGTATGACTAGCGGATCAGATACGCAGTATTTT	CASSMTSGSDTQYF
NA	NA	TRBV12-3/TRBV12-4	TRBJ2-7	TGTGCCAGCAGCCCTCGGGGAGCCTACGAGCAGTACTTC	CASSPRGAYEQYF
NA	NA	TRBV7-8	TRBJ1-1	TGTGCCAGCAGCTCCAGGGGAGTAAGCACTGAAGCTTTCTTT	CASSSRGVSTEAFF
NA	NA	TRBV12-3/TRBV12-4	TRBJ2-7	TGTGCCAGCGCGGACAAAGCCTACGAGCAGTACTTC	CASADKAYEQYF
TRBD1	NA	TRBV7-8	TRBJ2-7	TGTGCCAGCAGCTTCGGACAGGGGGACGAGCAGTACTTC	CASSFGQGDEQYF
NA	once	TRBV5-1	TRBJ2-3	TGCGCCAGCAGCTTGGATCAGGGGCCAGATACGCAGTATTTT	CASSLDQGPDTQYF
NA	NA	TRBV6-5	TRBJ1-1	TGTGCCAGCAGTTACTCGTTCGGGGGGGACGGTGAAGCTTTCTTT	CASSYSFGGDGEAFF
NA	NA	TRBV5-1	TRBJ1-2	TGCGCCAGCAGCAAGGACAGCCCTTCTAACTATGGCTACACCTTC	CASSKDSPSNYGYTF
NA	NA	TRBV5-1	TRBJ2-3	TGCGCCAGCAGCTTGCTTAGGCCCCAGGAAGATACGCAGTATTTT	CASSLLRPQEDTQYF
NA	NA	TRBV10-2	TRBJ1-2	TGCGCCAGCAGTGTGAGTTTAGGCGAGACAGTCCGAGGTAGCTATGGCTACACCTTC	CASSVSLGETVRGSYGYTF
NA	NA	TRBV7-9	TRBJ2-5	TGTGCCAGCAGCTTCCTGTTTGAGACCCAGTACTTC	CASSFLFETQYF
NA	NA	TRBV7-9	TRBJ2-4	TGTGCCAGCAGCTTAGCCAGGGGTGGGGCCAAAAACATTCAGTACTTC	CASSLARGGAKNIQYF
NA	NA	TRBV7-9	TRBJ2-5	TGTGCCAGCAGCCCCGGAGGAGGCCAAGAGACCCAGTACTTC	CASSPGGGQETQYF
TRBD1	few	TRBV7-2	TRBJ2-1	TGTGCCAGCAGCTCCGGGACAGGGCGGTACAATGAGCAGTTCTTC	CASSSGTGRYNEQFF
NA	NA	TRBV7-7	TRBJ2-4	TGTGCTAGCAGCGTCAAGACAGTCGAGGAAGCCAAAAACATTCAGTACTTC	CASSVKTVEEAKNIQYF
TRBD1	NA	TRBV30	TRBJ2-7	TGTGCCTGGACCCGCCTTTGGGACAGGTCCTACGAGCAGTACTTC	CAWTRLWDRSYEQYF
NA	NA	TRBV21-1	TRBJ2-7	TGTGCCAGCAGCAAAGCCCCATACAAACAGGGACACGAGCAGTACTTC	CASSKAPYKQGHEQYF
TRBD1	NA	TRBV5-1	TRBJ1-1	TGCGCCAGCAGCTGGGGACAGGGCGAGCAGGCCACTGAAGCTTTCTTT	CASSWGQGEQATEAFF
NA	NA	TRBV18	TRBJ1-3	TGTGCCAGCTCGCACAGGACATCAGTCTCTGGAAACACCATATATTTT	CASSHRTSVSGNTIYF
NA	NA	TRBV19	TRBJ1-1	TGTGCCAGTAGTCAGAATTCCATGAACACTGAAGCTTTCTTT	CASSQNSMNTEAFF
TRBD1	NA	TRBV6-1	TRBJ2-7	TGTGCCAGCAGTGAATCCGGGACAGTGGGTTACGAGCAGTACTTC	CASSESGTVGYEQYF
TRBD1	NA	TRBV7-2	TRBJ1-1	TGTGCCAGCAGCCCCGGGACAGGGCGGAACACTGAAGCTTTCTTT	CASSPGTGRNTEAFF
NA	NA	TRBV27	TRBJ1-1	TGTGCCAGCCAGCCCCAGGGGAAGGCTGAAGCTTTCTTT	CASQPQGKAEAFF
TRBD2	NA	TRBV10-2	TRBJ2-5	TGCGCCAGCAGGGGGTCCAGCGGGGGGCAATCAGAGACCCAGTACTTC	CASRGSSGGQSETQYF
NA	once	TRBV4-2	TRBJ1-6	TGTGCCAGCAACCCACGAGCAACGAGGAATTCACCCCTCCACTTT	CASNPRATRNSPLHF
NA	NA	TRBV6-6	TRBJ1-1	TGTGCCAGCAGTAATAGACTCATGAACACTGAAGCTTTCTTT	CASSNRLMNTEAFF
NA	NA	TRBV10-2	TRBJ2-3	TGCGCCAGCAGTGTCGTCACTAGCACAGATACGCAGTATTTT	CASSVVTSTDTQYF
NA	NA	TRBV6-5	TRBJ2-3	TGTGCCAGCAGGACCGCCCGGGTGGACACAGATACGCAGTATTTT	CASRTARVDTDTQYF
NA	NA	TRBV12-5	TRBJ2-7	TGTGCTAGTGGTTTGGTCCCCTCCCACGAGCAGTACTTC	CASGLVPSHEQYF
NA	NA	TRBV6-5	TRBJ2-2	TGTGCCAGCAGAGAGCAAATTACCGGGGAGCTGTTTTTT	CASREQITGELFF
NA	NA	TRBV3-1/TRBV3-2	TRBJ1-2	TGTGCCAGCAGCCTCTCCCGGTTAGCCAGATATGGCTACACCTTC	CASSLSRLARYGYTF
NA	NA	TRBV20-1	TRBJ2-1	TGCAGTGGGTATCAGTCTGAGCAGTTCTTC	CSGYQSEQFF
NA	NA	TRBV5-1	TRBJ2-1	TGCGCCAGCAGCTCCGGGTATTTAAGCCAAAATGAGCAGTTCTTC	CASSSGYLSQNEQFF
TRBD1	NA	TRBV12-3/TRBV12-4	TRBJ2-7	TGTGCCAGCAGCTCGGGACAGGGAAACGAGCAGTACTTC	CASSSGQGNEQYF
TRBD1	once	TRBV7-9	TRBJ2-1	TGTGCCAGCACCCCAGAAGTATGGACAGGGGGTAACAATGAGCAGTTCTTC	CASTPEVWTGGNNEQFF
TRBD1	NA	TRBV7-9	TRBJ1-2	TGTGCCAGCAGCTTTGGGCAGGGGGATGGCTACACCTTC	CASSFGQGDGYTF
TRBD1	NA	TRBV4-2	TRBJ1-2	TGTGCCAGCAGCCATGCCCGACAGGGGGAGGGCTATGGCTACACCTTC	CASSHARQGEGYGYTF